This T cell receptor (beta chain) was sequenced in a study of blood T cell repertoires in COVID-19. Overall study: PBMCs, B-cell-depleted T cells, or T cells were the source of the cDNA or gDNA that made up the material.

The CDR3 totals 12 residues. The V end lost 5 bases, the J end lost 6 bases, and 11 bases lay between the germline ends. Per germline, CDR1 MGHRA and CDR2 YSYEKL. Under the authors' procedure: Cell counts per sample came from amplifying reference gene primers. Some clones are missing from TCRdb's copy, which holds only in-frame ones; the method was immunoSEQ multiplex PCR. From that table come the V and J calls and clone size; the DNA was used to work out D and trimming. The sample lists about 210,000 clones; 92% were seen once. The clonotype was recovered from a man aged 25-45 years with acute or convalescent COVID-19. This chain joins TRBV4-1 and TRBJ2-7; D gene ambiguous. Sequenced input: peripheral blood. The CDR3 here is CASSGRGAEQYF. The CDR3 region has the DNA TGCGCCAGCAGCGGTCGAGGAGCCGAGCAGTACTTC.